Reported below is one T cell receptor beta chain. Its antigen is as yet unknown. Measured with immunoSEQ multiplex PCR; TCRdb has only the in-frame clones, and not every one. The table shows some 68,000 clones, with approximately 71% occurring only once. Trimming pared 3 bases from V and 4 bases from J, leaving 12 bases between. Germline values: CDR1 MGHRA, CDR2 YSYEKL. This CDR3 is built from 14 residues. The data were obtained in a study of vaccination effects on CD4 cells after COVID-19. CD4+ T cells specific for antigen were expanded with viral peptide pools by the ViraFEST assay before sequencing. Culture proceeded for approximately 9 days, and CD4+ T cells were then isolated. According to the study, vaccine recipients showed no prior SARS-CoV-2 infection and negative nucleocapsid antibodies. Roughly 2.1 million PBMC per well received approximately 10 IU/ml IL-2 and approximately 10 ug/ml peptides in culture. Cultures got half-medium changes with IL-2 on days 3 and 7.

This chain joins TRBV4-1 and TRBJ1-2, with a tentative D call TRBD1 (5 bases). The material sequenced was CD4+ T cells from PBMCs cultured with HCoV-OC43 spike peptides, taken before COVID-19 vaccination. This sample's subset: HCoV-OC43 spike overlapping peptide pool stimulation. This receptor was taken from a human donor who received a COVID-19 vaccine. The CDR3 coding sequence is TGCGCCAGCAGCCATACCCCAGGGATCTATGGCTACACCTTC. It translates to CASSHTPGIYGYTF.